This T cell receptor beta chain was identified during a study of T cell repertoires in cytomegalovirus infection. With 2 bases clipped from V and 5 bases from J, the junction kept 18 bases outside the gene matches. Germline V gives CDR1 MGHDK, CDR2 SYGVNS. The CDR3 is 19 residues long. TCRdb reanalysed the reads using MiXCR and keeps one entry per CDR3 protein. Among approximately 750,000 distinct CDR3 sequences, roughly 36% were seen once, and the ten largest hold around 2.6%. The TCR sequence derives from a human donor in good health (CMV status not recorded). Some clones in this sample may be carry-over from other donors' samples. The rearrangement joins TRBV25-1 to TRBJ2-5; 9 bases are shared with TRBD2. Specimen: PBMCs. This CDR3 reads CASSEKGWGGGASQETQYF. The CDR3 coding sequence is TGTGCCAGCAGTGAAAAGGGGTGGGGCGGGGGGGCGAGTCAGGAGACCCAGTACTTC.